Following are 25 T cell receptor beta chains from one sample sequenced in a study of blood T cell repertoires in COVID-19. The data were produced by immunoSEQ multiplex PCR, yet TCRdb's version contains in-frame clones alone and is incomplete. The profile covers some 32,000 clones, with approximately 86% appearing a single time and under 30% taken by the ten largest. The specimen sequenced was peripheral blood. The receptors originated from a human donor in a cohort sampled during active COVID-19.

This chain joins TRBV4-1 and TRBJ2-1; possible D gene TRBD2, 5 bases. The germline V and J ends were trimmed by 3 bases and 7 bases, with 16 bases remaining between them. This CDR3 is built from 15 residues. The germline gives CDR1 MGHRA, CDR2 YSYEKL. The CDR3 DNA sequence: TGCGCCAGCAGCCAGCGCGCGGGCAGTAAAAATGAGCAGTTCTTC. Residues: CASSQRAGSKNEQFF.

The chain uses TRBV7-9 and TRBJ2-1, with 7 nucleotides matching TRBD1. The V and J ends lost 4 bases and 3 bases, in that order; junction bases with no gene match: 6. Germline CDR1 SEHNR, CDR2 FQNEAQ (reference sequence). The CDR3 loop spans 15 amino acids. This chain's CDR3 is CASSSGTDRYNEQFF. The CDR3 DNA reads TGTGCCAGCAGCTCCGGGACAGACCGCTACAATGAGCAGTTCTTC.

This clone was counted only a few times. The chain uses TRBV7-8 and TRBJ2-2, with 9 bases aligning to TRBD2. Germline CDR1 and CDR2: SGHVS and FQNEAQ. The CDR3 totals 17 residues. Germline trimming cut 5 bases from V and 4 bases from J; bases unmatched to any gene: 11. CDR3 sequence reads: CASSKGAASGVTGELFF. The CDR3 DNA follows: TGTGCCAGCAGCAAGGGGGCGGCTAGCGGGGTCACCGGGGAGCTGTTTTTT.

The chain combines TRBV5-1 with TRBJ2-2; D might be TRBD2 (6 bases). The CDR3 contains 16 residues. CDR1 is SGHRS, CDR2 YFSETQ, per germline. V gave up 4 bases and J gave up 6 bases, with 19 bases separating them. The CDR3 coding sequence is TGCGCCAGCAGCCCGGTCCAGACTAGAGGGTCCGGGGAGCTGTTTTTT. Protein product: CASSPVQTRGSGELFF.

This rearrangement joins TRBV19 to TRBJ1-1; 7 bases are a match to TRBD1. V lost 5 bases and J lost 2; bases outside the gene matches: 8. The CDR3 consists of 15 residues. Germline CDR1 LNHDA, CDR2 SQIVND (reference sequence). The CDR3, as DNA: TGTGCCAGTAGTCCCCGACAGGGAGGTAACACTGAAGCTTTCTTT. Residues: CASSPRQGGNTEAFF.

The CDR3 reads CASSSTGTSGAAGTDTQYF. CDR3 DNA sequence: TGCGCCAGCAGCAGTACCGGGACTAGCGGGGCGGCCGGCACAGATACGCAGTATTTT. The V call is TRBV5-1, the J call TRBJ2-3; 13 positions agree with TRBD2. Unmatched junction bases numbered 12, after V lost 4 bases and J lost 1 base. This CDR3 is 19 amino acids long. CDR1 and CDR2 from the germline V gene are SGHRS and YFSETQ.

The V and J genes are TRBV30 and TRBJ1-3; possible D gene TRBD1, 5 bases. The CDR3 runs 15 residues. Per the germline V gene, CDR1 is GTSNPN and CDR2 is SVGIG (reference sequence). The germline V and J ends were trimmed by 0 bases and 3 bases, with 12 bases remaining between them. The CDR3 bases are TGTGCCTGGAGTGTACCAGGAGGGGTTGGAAACACCATATATTTT. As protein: CAWSVPGGVGNTIYF.

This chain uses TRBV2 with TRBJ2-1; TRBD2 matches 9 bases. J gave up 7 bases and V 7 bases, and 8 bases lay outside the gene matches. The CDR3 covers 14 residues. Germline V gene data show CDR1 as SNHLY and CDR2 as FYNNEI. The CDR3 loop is CASTPGLATNEQFF. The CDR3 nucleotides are TGTGCCAGCACCCCCGGACTAGCGACGAATGAGCAGTTCTTC.

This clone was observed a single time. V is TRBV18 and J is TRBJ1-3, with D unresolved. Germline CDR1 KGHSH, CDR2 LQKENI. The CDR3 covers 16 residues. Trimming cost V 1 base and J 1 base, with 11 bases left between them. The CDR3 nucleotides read TGTGCCAGCTCACCACAGGCAGGCAATTCTGGAAACACCATATATTTT. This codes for CASSPQAGNSGNTIYF. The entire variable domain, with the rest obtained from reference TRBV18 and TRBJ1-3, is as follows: NAGVMQNPRHLVRRRGQEARLRCSPMKGHSHVYWYRQLPEEGLKFMVYLQKENIIDESGMPKERFSAEFPKEGPSILRIQQVVRGDSAAYFCASSPQAGNSGNTIYFGEGSWLTVV.

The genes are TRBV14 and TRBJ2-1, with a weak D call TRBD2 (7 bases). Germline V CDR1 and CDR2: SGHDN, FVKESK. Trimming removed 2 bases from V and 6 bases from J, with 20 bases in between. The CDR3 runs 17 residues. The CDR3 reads CASSQTRGGGGVNEQFF. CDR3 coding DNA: TGTGCCAGCAGCCAAACCAGAGGGGGGGGCGGAGTCAATGAGCAGTTCTTC.

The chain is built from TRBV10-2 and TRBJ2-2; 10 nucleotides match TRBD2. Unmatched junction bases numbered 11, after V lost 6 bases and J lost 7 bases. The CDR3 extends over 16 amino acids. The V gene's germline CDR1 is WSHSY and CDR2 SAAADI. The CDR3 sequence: CASRGGLAVGGGELFF. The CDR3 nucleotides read TGCGCCAGCAGGGGAGGACTAGCGGTAGGAGGCGGGGAGCTGTTTTTT.

CDR3 loop: CASSQTLGSSYEQYF. The CDR3 DNA sequence: TGTGCCAGCAGCCAAACTCTCGGGAGCTCCTACGAGCAGTACTTC. The V and J genes are TRBV3-1 (or the pseudogene TRBV3-2) and TRBJ2-7; tentatively, D is TRBD2 (6 bases). Germline assignment: CDR1 LGHDT and CDR2 YNNKEL (reference sequence). Trimming shortened V by 2 bases and J by 0 bases, and 11 bases separated the two germline ends. This CDR3 comprises 15 residues.

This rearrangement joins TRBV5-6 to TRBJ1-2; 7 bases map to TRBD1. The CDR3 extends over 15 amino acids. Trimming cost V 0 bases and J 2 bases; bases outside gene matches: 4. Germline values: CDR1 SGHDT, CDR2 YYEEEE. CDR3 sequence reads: CASSLDRGINYGYTF. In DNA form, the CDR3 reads TGTGCCAGCAGCTTGGACAGGGGCATAAACTATGGCTACACCTTC.

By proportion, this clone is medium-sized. The CDR3 protein is CASSLGQSVNYGYTF. In nucleotides, the CDR3 is TGTGCCAGCAGCTTAGGACAGAGCGTTAACTATGGCTACACCTTC. V usage is TRBV7-9 and J usage is TRBJ1-2, with a possible D match to TRBD1 (5 bases). Germline V gene sequence: CDR1 SEHNR, CDR2 FQNEAQ (reference sequence). Trimming shortened V by 1 base and J by 1 base, and 10 bases separated the two germline ends. This CDR3 has 15 amino acids.

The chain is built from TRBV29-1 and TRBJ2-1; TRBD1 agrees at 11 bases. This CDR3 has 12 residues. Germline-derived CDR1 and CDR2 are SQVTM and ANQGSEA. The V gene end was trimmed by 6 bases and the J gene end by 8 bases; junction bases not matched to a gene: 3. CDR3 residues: CSVGTGGDEQFF. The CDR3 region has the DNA TGCAGCGTGGGGACAGGGGGGGATGAGCAGTTCTTC.

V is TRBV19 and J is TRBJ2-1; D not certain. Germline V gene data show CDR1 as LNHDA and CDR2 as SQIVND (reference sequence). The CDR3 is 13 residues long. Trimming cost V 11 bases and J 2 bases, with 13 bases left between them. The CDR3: CAAAPGPYNEQFF. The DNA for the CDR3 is TGTGCCGCCGCCCCAGGTCCCTACAATGAGCAGTTCTTC.

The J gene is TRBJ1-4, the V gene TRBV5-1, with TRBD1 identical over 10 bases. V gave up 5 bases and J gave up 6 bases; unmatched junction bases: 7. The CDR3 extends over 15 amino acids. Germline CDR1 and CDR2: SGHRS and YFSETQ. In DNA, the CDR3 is TGCGCCAGCAGATCCGCTGGGACAGGGGATGAAAAACTGTTTTTT. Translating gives CASRSAGTGDEKLFF.

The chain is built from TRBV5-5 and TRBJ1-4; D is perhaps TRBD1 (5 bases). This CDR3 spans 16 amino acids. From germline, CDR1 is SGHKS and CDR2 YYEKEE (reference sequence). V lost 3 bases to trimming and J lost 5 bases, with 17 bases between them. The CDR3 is CASSYPRGETNEKLFF. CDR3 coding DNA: TGTGCCAGCAGCTACCCAAGGGGCGAAACGAATGAAAAACTGTTTTTT.

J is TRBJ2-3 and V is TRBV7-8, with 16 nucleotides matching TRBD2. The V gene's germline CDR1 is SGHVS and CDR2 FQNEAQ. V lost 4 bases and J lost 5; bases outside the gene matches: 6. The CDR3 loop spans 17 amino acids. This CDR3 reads CASSYGTSGGVIDTQYF. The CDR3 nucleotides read TGTGCCAGCAGCTATGGGACTAGCGGGGGGGTGATAGATACGCAGTATTTT.

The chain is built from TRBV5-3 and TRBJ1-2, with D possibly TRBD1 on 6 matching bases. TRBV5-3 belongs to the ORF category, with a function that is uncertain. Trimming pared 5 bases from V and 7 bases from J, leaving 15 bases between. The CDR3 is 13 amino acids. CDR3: CARSEGEGSGYTF. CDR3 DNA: TGTGCCAGAAGTGAGGGGGAGGGAAGTGGCTACACCTTC.

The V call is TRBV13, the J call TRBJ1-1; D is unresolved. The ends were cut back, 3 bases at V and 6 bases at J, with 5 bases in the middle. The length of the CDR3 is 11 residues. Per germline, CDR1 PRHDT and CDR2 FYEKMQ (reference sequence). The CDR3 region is CASSFRAEAFF. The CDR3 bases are TGTGCCAGCAGCTTCCGCGCTGAAGCTTTCTTT. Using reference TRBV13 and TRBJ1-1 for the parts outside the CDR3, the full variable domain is AAGVIQSPRHLIKEKRETATLKCYPIPRHDTVYWYQQGPGQDPQFLISFYEKMQSDKGSIPDRFSAQQFSDYHSELNMSSLELGDSALYFCASSFRAEAFFGQGTRLTVV.

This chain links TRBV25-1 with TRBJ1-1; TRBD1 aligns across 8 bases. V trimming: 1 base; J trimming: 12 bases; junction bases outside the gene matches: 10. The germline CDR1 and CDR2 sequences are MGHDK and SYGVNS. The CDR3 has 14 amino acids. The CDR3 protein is CASSESQDRGIPFF. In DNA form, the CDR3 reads TGTGCCAGCAGTGAATCCCAAGACAGGGGAATTCCTTTCTTT. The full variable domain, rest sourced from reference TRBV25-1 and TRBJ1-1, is EADIYQTPRYLVIGTGKKITLECSQTMGHDKMYWYQQDPGMELHLIHYSYGVNSTEKGDLSSESTVSRIRTEHFPLTLESARPSHTSQYLCASSESQDRGIPFFGQGTRLTVV.

The CDR3 nucleotides are TGTGCCTGGAGTGTAAAGTGGCAGGGCTTGGAGACCCAGTACTTC. Protein sequence: CAWSVKWQGLETQYF. J is TRBJ2-5 and V is TRBV30, with D perhaps matching TRBD1 (5 bases). The V end lost 0 bases, the J end lost 5 bases, and 16 bases lay between the germline ends. This CDR3 is 15 amino acids long. The germline CDR1 and CDR2 sequences are GTSNPN and SVGIG (reference sequence). The full variable domain, rest sourced from reference TRBV30 and TRBJ2-5, is SQTIHQWPATLVQPVGSPLSLECTVEGTSNPNLYWYRQAAGRGLQLLFYSVGIGQISSEVPQNLSASRPQDRQFILSSKKLLLSDSGFYLCAWSVKWQGLETQYFGPGTRLLVL.

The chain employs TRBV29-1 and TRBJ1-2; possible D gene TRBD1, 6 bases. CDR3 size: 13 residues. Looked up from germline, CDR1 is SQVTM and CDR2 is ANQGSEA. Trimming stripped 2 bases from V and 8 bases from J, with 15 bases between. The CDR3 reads CSVETGMGQGYTF. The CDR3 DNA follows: TGCAGCGTTGAAACAGGGATGGGGCAAGGCTACACCTTC.

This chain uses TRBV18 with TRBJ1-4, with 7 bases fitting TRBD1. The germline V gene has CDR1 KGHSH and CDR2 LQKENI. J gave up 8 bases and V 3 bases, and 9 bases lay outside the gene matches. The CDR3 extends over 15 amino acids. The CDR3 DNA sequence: TGTGCCAGCTCACCTACCGGGACAGACTTCGAAAAACTGTTTTTT. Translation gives CASSPTGTDFEKLFF.